These 10 T cell receptor beta chains were sequenced from one sample in a study of T cell responses to AZD1222 COVID-19 vaccine. The data were produced by immunoSEQ multiplex PCR, yet TCRdb's version contains in-frame clones alone and is incomplete. This table holds about 110,000 clones, about 94% found once. The input for sequencing was peripheral blood, taken 28 days after the second AZD1222 dose. The origin of the receptors is an adult who received the AZD1222 COVID-19 vaccine.

This sequence joins TRBV6-5 and TRBJ1-5; possible D gene TRBD1, 6 bases. The CDR3 totals 14 residues. V was shortened by 4 bases and J by 3 bases, with 10 bases between the two germline ends. In germline, CDR1 is MNHEY, CDR2 SVGAGI. This chain's CDR3 is CASSLGGFNQPQHF. As DNA, the CDR3 is TGTGCCAGCAGTTTAGGGGGTTTCAATCAGCCCCAGCATTTT.

CDR3 DNA: TGTGCCAGCAGTTCCCCCCGCGGCTCTGGAAACACCATATATTTT. This sequence encodes CASSSPRGSGNTIYF. This chain uses TRBV5-5 with TRBJ1-3; no clear D gene. The CDR3 sequence is 15 residues long. The V end was cut by 5 bases, the J end by 0 bases, with 12 bases between. Germline lookup yields CDR1 SGHKS and CDR2 YYEKEE (reference sequence).

About this clone: Within the sample, other DNA sequences also encode this same CDR3. The chain recombines TRBV11-3 with TRBJ1-1; no clear D gene. Between the trimmed V and J ends, which lost 1 base and 3 bases, there was a span of 6 bases. The CDR3 has 13 amino acids. Germline assignment: CDR1 SGHNT and CDR2 YENEEA. As DNA, the CDR3 is TGTGCCAGCAGCTTAGCTGGGGACACTGAAGCTTTCTTT. Amino acid sequence: CASSLAGDTEAFF.

This clone has only a few counts. The chain is built from TRBV5-4 and TRBJ1-2, with TRBD1 matching over 10 bases. Germline V gene sequence: CDR1 SGHNT, CDR2 YYREEE (reference sequence). With 0 bases clipped from V and 6 bases from J, the junction kept 5 bases outside the gene matches. The CDR3 has 15 amino acids. CDR3 nucleotides: TGTGCCAGCAGCTTGGACGCTGGGACAGGGGATGGCTACACCTTC. Translating gives CASSLDAGTGDGYTF.

The J gene is TRBJ2-7, the V gene TRBV5-4; 8 bases agree with TRBD2. Germline V gives CDR1 SGHNT, CDR2 YYREEE (reference sequence). The junction had 9 bases not matched to a gene; V was cut back by 3 bases and J by 7 bases. The CDR3 spans 14 residues. The CDR3 loop is CASSSKRGSREQYF. CDR3 in DNA: TGTGCCAGCAGCTCTAAGCGGGGGAGTAGGGAGCAGTACTTC.

V usage is TRBV5-4 and J usage is TRBJ2-7; 11 bases line up with TRBD2. J was trimmed by 0 bases and V by 3 bases; bases with no gene match: 5. The CDR3 contains 16 residues. The V gene's germline CDR1 is SGHNT and CDR2 YYREEE (reference sequence). As DNA, the CDR3 is TGTGCCAGCAGCTCCCCCACTAGCGGGAGCTCCTACGAGCAGTACTTC. Its translation is CASSSPTSGSSYEQYF.

The genes are TRBV18 and TRBJ2-7; possibly TRBD1 or TRBD2 for D (6 bases each). Trimming cost V 3 bases and J 6 bases, with 18 bases left between them. The CDR3 is 15 residues long. In germline, CDR1 is KGHSH, CDR2 LQKENI. The CDR3 sequence: CASSPGLTGTGEQYF. CDR3 nucleotide sequence: TGTGCCAGCTCACCCGGCCTCACAGGGACTGGCGAGCAGTACTTC.

The V gene is TRBV5-1, the J gene TRBJ1-1, with D tentatively TRBD1 (5 bases). The CDR3 spans 14 residues. Trimming took off 0 bases at V and 3 bases at J, with 9 bases between the two ends. CDR1 is SGHRS, CDR2 YFSETQ, per germline. CDR3 in DNA: TGCGCCAGCAGCTTGGGGTCAGGGTACACTGAAGCTTTCTTT. Translated: CASSLGSGYTEAFF. The entire variable domain, with the rest obtained from reference TRBV5-1 and TRBJ1-1, is as follows: KAGVTQTPRYLIKTRGQQVTLSCSPISGHRSVSWYQQTPGQGLQFLFEYFSETQRNKGNFPGRFSGRQFSNSRSEMNVSTLELGDSALYLCASSLGSGYTEAFFGQGTRLTVV.

This CDR3 reads CAWSSEGGEQYF. CDR3 bases: TGTGCCTGGAGTTCTGAGGGGGGCGAGCAGTACTTC. The chain recombines TRBV30 with TRBJ2-7; the D call may be TRBD1 or TRBD2 (6 bases each). Trimming left V 2 bases short and J 6 bases short, with 11 bases between. Germline V CDR1 and CDR2: GTSNPN, SVGIG (reference sequence). CDR3 length: 12 residues.

The chain combines TRBV6-5 with TRBJ1-1; 8 bases fit TRBD1. This CDR3 is 14 amino acids long. The ends lost 6 bases at V and 2 bases at J; junction bases unmatched: 5. Germline loops: CDR1 MNHEY, CDR2 SVGAGI. The CDR3 sequence is CASRGQGANTEAFF. CDR3 in DNA: TGTGCCAGCAGGGGTCAGGGGGCCAACACTGAAGCTTTCTTT.